This T cell receptor beta chain was recovered during a study of T cell repertoires and leukemia-associated antigens. Findings of the study overall: V, J, VDJ and CDR3 counts did not differ significantly among groups.

TCRdb re-analysed the 5' RACE reads in MiXCR, keeping a single row per CDR3 protein. The top ten hold around a quarter of the sample, which has 10,000 to 13,000 distinct CDR3 sequences, approximately 39% seen once. This clonotype was counted only a few times. Its antigen is currently unknown. This CDR3 region has 15 residues. CDR1 DFQATT and CDR2 SNEGSKA come from the germline V gene (reference sequence). Trimming left V 3 bases short and J 7 bases short, with 16 bases between. J is TRBJ1-6 and V is TRBV20-1; unclear D gene. The clonotype was recovered from a female donor in good health. The sequenced material came from CD3+ T cells sorted from blood and cultured. The CDR3 nucleotides are TGCAGTGCTAGGCTCCGCGAGGAGCGCAATTCACCCCTCCACTTT. Protein product: CSARLREERNSPLHF.